Listed below are T cell receptor beta chains from one sample, sequenced in a study of T cells after yellow fever vaccination. In TCRdb, the 5' RACE reads were re-called with MiXCR into one record per CDR3 protein. The sample includes some 160,000 distinct CDR3 sequences, around 9.3% of them seen just once. The material sequenced was CD8+ T cells sorted from PBMCs, taken 45 days after the yellow fever booster vaccination. The receptors originated from a man younger than 35 who received the YFV17D yellow fever vaccine. Each CDR3 is given with its conserved first and last residue. D genes are given only for firm matches. The listing skips clone size in some rows; elsewhere it reads once, few, many or a size class.

D gene: TRBD1
V gene: TRBV5-1
J gene: TRBJ1-3
clone size: NA
CDR3 DNA: TGCGCCAGCAGCTTGGCATGGGACAGCTCTGGAAACACCATATATTTT
CDR3 protein: CASSLAWDSSGNTIYF

D gene: TRBD2
V gene: TRBV6-5
J gene: TRBJ2-1
clone size: NA
CDR3 DNA: TGTGCCAGCAGTTACTCTAGCGGGGGGGGTGAGCAGTTCTTC
CDR3 protein: CASSYSSGGGEQFF

D gene: NA
V gene: TRBV4-1
J gene: TRBJ1-2
clone size: few
CDR3 DNA: TGCGCCAGCAGCCCTTCGGGAACGGTGACCAACTATGGCTACACCTTC
CDR3 protein: CASSPSGTVTNYGYTF

D gene: NA
V gene: TRBV12-3/TRBV12-4
J gene: TRBJ2-5
clone size: few
CDR3 DNA: TGTGCCAGCAGTCCACCGTCTAGCTATGAGACCCAGTACTTC
CDR3 protein: CASSPPSSYETQYF

D gene: TRBD1
V gene: TRBV10-3
J gene: TRBJ2-1
clone size: few
CDR3 DNA: TGTGCCATCACCGGGGGGACAGGGGGGTACAATGAGCAGTTCTTC
CDR3 protein: CAITGGTGGYNEQFF

D gene: NA
V gene: TRBV19
J gene: TRBJ1-1
clone size: NA
CDR3 DNA: TGTGCCAGTAGTACAGCGATTACCGCCACTGAAGCTTTCTTT
CDR3 protein: CASSTAITATEAFF

D gene: NA
V gene: TRBV9
J gene: TRBJ2-2
clone size: few
CDR3 DNA: TGTGCCAGCAGCGTATCTCGCTCAGGGGTACGGACCGGGGAGCTGTTTTTT
CDR3 protein: CASSVSRSGVRTGELFF

D gene: NA
V gene: TRBV27
J gene: TRBJ2-1
clone size: many
CDR3 DNA: TGTGCCAGCAGTTTATTACTCCCGGGGGTCGAGCAGTTCTTC
CDR3 protein: CASSLLLPGVEQFF

D gene: NA
V gene: TRBV14
J gene: TRBJ2-1
clone size: NA
CDR3 DNA: TGTGCCAGCAGCCAAGATTATCCCCCACAGGGAAGCTCCTACAATGAGCAGTTCTTC
CDR3 protein: CASSQDYPPQGSSYNEQFF

D gene: TRBD2
V gene: TRBV19
J gene: TRBJ2-1
clone size: few
CDR3 DNA: TGTGCCAGTAGTACACCCGAGCGGGGGAAATCCTACAATGAGCAGTTCTTC
CDR3 protein: CASSTPERGKSYNEQFF

D gene: TRBD2
V gene: TRBV7-2
J gene: TRBJ2-1
clone size: few
CDR3 DNA: TGTGCCAGCAGGCTAGCGGGGGTTTACAATGAGCAGTTCTTC
CDR3 protein: CASRLAGVYNEQFF

D gene: TRBD1
V gene: TRBV7-8
J gene: TRBJ2-2
clone size: few
CDR3 DNA: TGTGCCAGCAGCTTAAGTCACGGACAGGGGGCCACCGGGGAGCTGTTTTTT
CDR3 protein: CASSLSHGQGATGELFF

D gene: NA
V gene: TRBV4-1
J gene: TRBJ2-1
clone size: many
CDR3 DNA: TGCGCCAGCAGCCAAGGAGGTGTACGTAGGGAGAGCTCCTACAATGAGCAGTTCTTC
CDR3 protein: CASSQGGVRRESSYNEQFF

D gene: NA
V gene: TRBV27
J gene: TRBJ2-5
clone size: many
CDR3 DNA: TGTGCCAGCAGTTTAGGTACGGCGGTACAAGAGACCCAGTACTTC
CDR3 protein: CASSLGTAVQETQYF

D gene: NA
V gene: TRBV7-2
J gene: TRBJ2-3
clone size: few
CDR3 DNA: TGTGCCAGCACCCAGAGGAGCACAGATACGCAGTATTTT
CDR3 protein: CASTQRSTDTQYF

D gene: NA
V gene: TRBV4-3
J gene: TRBJ2-2
clone size: NA
CDR3 DNA: TGCGCCAGCAGCGCCCGCCCGGCGAACACCGGGGAGCTGTTTTTT
CDR3 protein: CASSARPANTGELFF

D gene: NA
V gene: TRBV6-1
J gene: TRBJ2-7
clone size: NA
CDR3 DNA: TGTGCCAGCAGTGATACCGACAGATACGAGCAGTACTTC
CDR3 protein: CASSDTDRYEQYF

D gene: NA
V gene: TRBV11-2
J gene: TRBJ2-7
clone size: few
CDR3 DNA: TGTGCCAGCAGCTTAGGCATATCAAGCGGACACGAGCAGTACTTC
CDR3 protein: CASSLGISSGHEQYF

D gene: TRBD1
V gene: TRBV7-3
J gene: TRBJ2-1
clone size: NA
CDR3 DNA: TGTGCCAGCAGCTCGGGACAGGGGACCTACAATGAGCAGTTCTTC
CDR3 protein: CASSSGQGTYNEQFF

D gene: NA
V gene: TRBV27
J gene: TRBJ1-5
clone size: NA
CDR3 DNA: TGTGCCAGCAGCTTAACCAGAAATCAGCCCCAGCATTTT
CDR3 protein: CASSLTRNQPQHF

D gene: NA
V gene: TRBV6-2/TRBV6-3
J gene: TRBJ2-1
clone size: many
CDR3 DNA: TGTGCCAGCAGTTACAGGACAGATTACAATGAGCAGTTCTTC
CDR3 protein: CASSYRTDYNEQFF

D gene: TRBD2
V gene: TRBV6-5
J gene: TRBJ2-1
clone size: NA
CDR3 DNA: TGTGCCAGCAGCATTAGCGGGGGAAACAATGAGCAGTTCTTC
CDR3 protein: CASSISGGNNEQFF

D gene: NA
V gene: TRBV12-3/TRBV12-4
J gene: TRBJ1-1
clone size: NA
CDR3 DNA: TGTGCCAGCAGCTTCGGCACCGGGACACAAGCTTTCTTT
CDR3 protein: CASSFGTGTQAFF

D gene: TRBD2
V gene: TRBV2
J gene: TRBJ2-1
clone size: few
CDR3 DNA: TGTGCCAGCAGTGAGCGGCTAGCGGTCCCCAATGAGCAGTTCTTC
CDR3 protein: CASSERLAVPNEQFF

D gene: NA
V gene: TRBV15
J gene: TRBJ1-1
clone size: few
CDR3 DNA: TGTGCCACCCAGGGACGGACAGAAGCTTTCTTT
CDR3 protein: CATQGRTEAFF

D gene: NA
V gene: TRBV11-2
J gene: TRBJ2-3
clone size: few
CDR3 DNA: TGTGCCAGCAGCTTACATGATACGCAGTATTTT
CDR3 protein: CASSLHDTQYF

D gene: NA
V gene: TRBV4-3
J gene: TRBJ1-3
clone size: few
CDR3 DNA: TGCGCCAGCAGCCAACGGCATATCTCTGGAAACACCATATATTTT
CDR3 protein: CASSQRHISGNTIYF

D gene: TRBD1
V gene: TRBV15
J gene: TRBJ1-5
clone size: NA
CDR3 DNA: TGTGCCACCAGCATAGACTGGACAGGGGGGCAGCCCCAGCATTTT
CDR3 protein: CATSIDWTGGQPQHF

D gene: NA
V gene: TRBV2
J gene: TRBJ2-5
clone size: once
CDR3 DNA: TGTGCCAGCAGTGAGTGTCCGGGGGAGTGGCAGTACTTC
CDR3 protein: CASSECPGEWQYF

D gene: TRBD2
V gene: TRBV11-2
J gene: TRBJ2-5
clone size: NA
CDR3 DNA: TGTGCCAGCAGCTTAGTGACTAGCGGGTTTAAAACGCAAGAGACCCAGTACTTC
CDR3 protein: CASSLVTSGFKTQETQYF

D gene: NA
V gene: TRBV7-9
J gene: TRBJ1-2
clone size: NA
CDR3 DNA: TGTTCCAGCAGAGCCTTTCAGGGGTCTAACTATGGCTACACCTTC
CDR3 protein: CSSRAFQGSNYGYTF

D gene: NA
V gene: TRBV6-5
J gene: TRBJ1-2
clone size: NA
CDR3 DNA: TGTGCCAGCATTGGCAGGGACTATGGCTACACCTTC
CDR3 protein: CASIGRDYGYTF

D gene: NA
V gene: TRBV5-1
J gene: TRBJ2-1
clone size: few
CDR3 DNA: TGCGCCAGCAGCTTGGCGTTGGACAGACCTTACAATGAGCAGTTCTTC
CDR3 protein: CASSLALDRPYNEQFF

D gene: NA
V gene: TRBV28
J gene: TRBJ2-1
clone size: NA
CDR3 DNA: TGTGCCAGCAGCGAGGATCTAGCGCCGGGGAATGAGCAGTTCTTC
CDR3 protein: CASSEDLAPGNEQFF

D gene: NA
V gene: TRBV12-3/TRBV12-4
J gene: TRBJ1-2
clone size: many
CDR3 DNA: TGTGCCAGCAGTTCGGGGGCCTATGGCTACACCTTC
CDR3 protein: CASSSGAYGYTF

D gene: NA
V gene: TRBV4-1
J gene: TRBJ2-3
clone size: NA
CDR3 DNA: TGCGCCAGCAGCCAAGATGGGCTAGGGGATACGCAGTATTTT
CDR3 protein: CASSQDGLGDTQYF

D gene: NA
V gene: TRBV5-6
J gene: TRBJ1-4
clone size: NA
CDR3 DNA: TGTGCCAGCAGCTTGTCGAGTTTTACTGAAAAACTGTTTTTT
CDR3 protein: CASSLSSFTEKLFF

D gene: NA
V gene: TRBV4-1
J gene: TRBJ2-7
clone size: NA
CDR3 DNA: TGCGCCAGCAGCCAAGGTGTCCAAAGGGGTCACGAGCAGTACTTC
CDR3 protein: CASSQGVQRGHEQYF

D gene: TRBD2
V gene: TRBV7-2
J gene: TRBJ2-3
clone size: NA
CDR3 DNA: TGTGCCAGCAGCTTCACTGGCGGGGGGTCCACAGATACGCAGTATTTT
CDR3 protein: CASSFTGGGSTDTQYF

D gene: NA
V gene: TRBV20-1
J gene: TRBJ2-1
clone size: NA
CDR3 DNA: TGCAGTGCTGTGTATAAAGGGAGGCTATCCTCCTACAATGAGCAGTTCTTC
CDR3 protein: CSAVYKGRLSSYNEQFF

D gene: NA
V gene: TRBV6-2/TRBV6-3
J gene: TRBJ1-1
clone size: NA
CDR3 DNA: TGTGCCAGCAGTTACGGGGTTTTGGGCACTGAAGCTTTCTTT
CDR3 protein: CASSYGVLGTEAFF

D gene: NA
V gene: TRBV12-3/TRBV12-4
J gene: TRBJ1-5
clone size: few
CDR3 DNA: TGTGCCAGCAGTCCTAAATACCGCAACAGCAATCAGCCCCAGCATTTT
CDR3 protein: CASSPKYRNSNQPQHF

D gene: NA
V gene: TRBV20-1
J gene: TRBJ2-7
clone size: NA
CDR3 DNA: TGCAGTGCTAGAGATTCCGGGTACTCCTACGAGCAGTACTTC
CDR3 protein: CSARDSGYSYEQYF

D gene: NA
V gene: TRBV29-1
J gene: TRBJ1-2
clone size: few
CDR3 DNA: TGCAGCGTTGAATGGGGAGAGGCTTATGGCTACACCTTC
CDR3 protein: CSVEWGEAYGYTF

D gene: NA
V gene: TRBV7-9
J gene: TRBJ2-3
clone size: many
CDR3 DNA: TGTGCCAGCAGCTTCAAACTGGGAGCAGATACGCAGTATTTT
CDR3 protein: CASSFKLGADTQYF

D gene: NA
V gene: TRBV5-1
J gene: TRBJ1-2
clone size: many
CDR3 DNA: TGCGCCAGCAGCGGGGCCGAGAGCGGCTTGGATGGCTACACCTTC
CDR3 protein: CASSGAESGLDGYTF

D gene: NA
V gene: TRBV30
J gene: TRBJ2-5
clone size: few
CDR3 DNA: TGTGCCTGGAGTGTGTCAGAACAAGAGACCCAGTACTTC
CDR3 protein: CAWSVSEQETQYF

D gene: NA
V gene: TRBV6-2/TRBV6-3
J gene: TRBJ1-1
clone size: few
CDR3 DNA: TGTGCCAGCAGTTACTCATATGAAGCTTTCTTT
CDR3 protein: CASSYSYEAFF

D gene: NA
V gene: TRBV25-1
J gene: TRBJ1-1
clone size: few
CDR3 DNA: TGTGCCAGCAGTGACGGACGGGGGAACACTGAAGCTTTCTTT
CDR3 protein: CASSDGRGNTEAFF

D gene: NA
V gene: TRBV27
J gene: TRBJ2-5
clone size: many
CDR3 DNA: TGTGCCAGCAGCCGCCGGCTGATCGAGACCCAGTACTTC
CDR3 protein: CASSRRLIETQYF

D gene: TRBD2
V gene: TRBV5-4
J gene: TRBJ2-1
clone size: few
CDR3 DNA: TGTGCCAGCAGCGGGGATGGGAGCGCGGGGGGTTGGTTCTTC
CDR3 protein: CASSGDGSAGGWFF

D gene: NA
V gene: TRBV7-7
J gene: TRBJ2-1
clone size: many
CDR3 DNA: TGTGCTAGCAGCTCCGATCCGGGTGGCAATGAGCAGTTCTTC
CDR3 protein: CASSSDPGGNEQFF

D gene: NA
V gene: TRBV27
J gene: TRBJ2-7
clone size: few
CDR3 DNA: TGTGCCAGCGGGAGTAGCGGCAGGCTATACGAGCAGTACTTC
CDR3 protein: CASGSSGRLYEQYF

D gene: NA
V gene: TRBV7-2
J gene: TRBJ2-1
clone size: NA
CDR3 DNA: TGTGCCAGCAGCTTAGCGGGGGGGCCGAAGTACAATGAGCAGTTCTTC
CDR3 protein: CASSLAGGPKYNEQFF

D gene: TRBD1
V gene: TRBV4-1
J gene: TRBJ1-2
clone size: few
CDR3 DNA: TGCGCCAGCAGCCAAGGGCAGGGGGCGCAGTATGGCTACACCTTC
CDR3 protein: CASSQGQGAQYGYTF

D gene: NA
V gene: TRBV10-3
J gene: TRBJ1-1
clone size: NA
CDR3 DNA: TGTGCCATCAGTGCGACAGTGAACACTGAAGCTTTCTTT
CDR3 protein: CAISATVNTEAFF

D gene: NA
V gene: TRBV7-9
J gene: TRBJ1-4
clone size: NA
CDR3 DNA: TGTGCCAGCAGCTCCCTCCCGAATGAAAAACTGTTTTTT
CDR3 protein: CASSSLPNEKLFF

D gene: NA
V gene: TRBV6-5
J gene: TRBJ2-2
clone size: NA
CDR3 DNA: TGTGCCAGCAGTCGACAGGAGTTAGGATCCGGGGAGCTGTTTTTT
CDR3 protein: CASSRQELGSGELFF

D gene: NA
V gene: TRBV29-1
J gene: TRBJ1-4
clone size: NA
CDR3 DNA: TGCAGCGTTCGGGAGGAAAAACTGTTTTTT
CDR3 protein: CSVREEKLFF

D gene: NA
V gene: TRBV7-2
J gene: TRBJ1-3
clone size: many
CDR3 DNA: TGTGCCAGCAGCCCTAGAGGACTTGAAAGAAACACCATATATTTT
CDR3 protein: CASSPRGLERNTIYF